This T cell receptor (beta chain) was sequenced during a study of human T cells and chemical hapten exposure. This clonotype has just a few counts. Its antigen is unknown. General observations from the study: Sensitizing to DPC left TCRs with a frequency above 1 in 1000 unaltered.

The time point was: patch test 2, 6 weeks after DPC sensitization. Treatment given: therapeutic diphenylcyclopropenone sensitization with weekly scalp DPC. CDR3 length: 17 amino acids. TCRdb called the RACE reads again in MiXCR, with one record for every CDR3 protein. The table has roughly 150,000 distinct CDR3 sequences, roughly 10% seen once; the top ten hold about 1.4%. The source was whole blood, collected in connection with sensitization to the hapten diphenylcyclopropenone (DPC). The V gene is TRBV21-1, the J gene TRBJ2-1; TRBD2, the D gene given by the table, was not confirmed from the DNA. TRBV21-1 has pseudogene status. The receptor was isolated from a woman aged 50 to 65 with alopecia areata. Some clones in this sample may be carry-over from other donors' samples. The CDR3: CASSKGAGGRDYNEQFF. In DNA, the CDR3 is TGTGCCAGCAGCAAAGGGGCTGGCGGGAGGGATTACAATGAGCAGTTCTTC.